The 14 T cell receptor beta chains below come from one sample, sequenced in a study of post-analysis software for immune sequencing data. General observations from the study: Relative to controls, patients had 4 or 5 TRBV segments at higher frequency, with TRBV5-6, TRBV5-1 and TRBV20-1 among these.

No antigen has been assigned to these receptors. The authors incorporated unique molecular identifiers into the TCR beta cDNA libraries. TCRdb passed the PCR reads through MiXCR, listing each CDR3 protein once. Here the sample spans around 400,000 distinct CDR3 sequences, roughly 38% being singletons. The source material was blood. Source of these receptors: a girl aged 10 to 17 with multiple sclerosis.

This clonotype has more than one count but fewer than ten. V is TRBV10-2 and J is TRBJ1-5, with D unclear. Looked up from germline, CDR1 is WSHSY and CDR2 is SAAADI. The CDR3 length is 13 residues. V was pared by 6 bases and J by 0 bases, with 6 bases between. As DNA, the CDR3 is TGCGCCAGCAGGTATAATAGCAATCAGCCCCAGCATTTT. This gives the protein CASRYNSNQPQHF.

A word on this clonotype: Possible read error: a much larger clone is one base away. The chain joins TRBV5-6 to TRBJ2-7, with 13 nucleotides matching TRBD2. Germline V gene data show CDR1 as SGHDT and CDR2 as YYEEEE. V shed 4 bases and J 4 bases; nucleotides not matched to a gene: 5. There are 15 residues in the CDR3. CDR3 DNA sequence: TGTGCCAGCAGCCTACTAGCGGGGGGGAGTTACGAGCAGTACGTC. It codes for CASSLLAGGSYEQYV.

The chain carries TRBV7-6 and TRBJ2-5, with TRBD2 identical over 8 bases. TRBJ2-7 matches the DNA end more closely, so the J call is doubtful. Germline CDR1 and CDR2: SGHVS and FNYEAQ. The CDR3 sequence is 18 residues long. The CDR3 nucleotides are TGTGCCAGCAGCTCGTTCCCCGGGTCGGGGGGGGATTTTTACGAGCAGTACTTC. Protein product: CASSSFPGSGGDFYEQYF.

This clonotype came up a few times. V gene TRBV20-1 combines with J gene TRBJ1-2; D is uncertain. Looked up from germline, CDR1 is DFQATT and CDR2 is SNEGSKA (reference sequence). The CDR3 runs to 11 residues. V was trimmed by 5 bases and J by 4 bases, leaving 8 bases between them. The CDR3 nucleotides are TGCAGTGCTCAGAACAGCTATGGCTACACCTTC. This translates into CSAQNSYGYTF.

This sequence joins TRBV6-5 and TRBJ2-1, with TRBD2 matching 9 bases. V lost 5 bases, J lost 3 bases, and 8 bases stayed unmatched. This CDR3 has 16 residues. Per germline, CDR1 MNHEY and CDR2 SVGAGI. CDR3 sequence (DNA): TGTGCCAGCAGTAAGTTAGCGGGGGCCTTCTACAATGAGCAGTTCTTC. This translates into CASSKLAGAFYNEQFF.

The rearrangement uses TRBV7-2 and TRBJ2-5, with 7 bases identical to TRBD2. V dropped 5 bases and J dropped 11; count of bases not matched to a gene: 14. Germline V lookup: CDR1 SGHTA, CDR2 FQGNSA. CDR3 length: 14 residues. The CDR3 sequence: CASSTPDQAREQYF. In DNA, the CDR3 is TGTGCCAGCAGCACGCCGGACCAAGCGCGGGAGCAGTACTTC.

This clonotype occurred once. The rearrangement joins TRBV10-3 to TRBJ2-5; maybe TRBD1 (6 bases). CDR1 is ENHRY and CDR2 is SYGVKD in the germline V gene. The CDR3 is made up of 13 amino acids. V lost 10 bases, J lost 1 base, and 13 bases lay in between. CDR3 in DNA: TGTGCCAACAGGGAGAATGGCCAAGAGACCCAGTACTTC. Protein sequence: CANRENGQETQYF.

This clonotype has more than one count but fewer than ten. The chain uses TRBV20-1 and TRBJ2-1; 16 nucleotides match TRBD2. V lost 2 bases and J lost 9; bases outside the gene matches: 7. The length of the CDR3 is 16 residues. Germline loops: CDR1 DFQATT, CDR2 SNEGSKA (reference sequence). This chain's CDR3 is CSARSGTSGGVGEQFF. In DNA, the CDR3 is TGCAGTGCTAGATCCGGGACTAGCGGGGGGGTAGGTGAGCAGTTCTTC.

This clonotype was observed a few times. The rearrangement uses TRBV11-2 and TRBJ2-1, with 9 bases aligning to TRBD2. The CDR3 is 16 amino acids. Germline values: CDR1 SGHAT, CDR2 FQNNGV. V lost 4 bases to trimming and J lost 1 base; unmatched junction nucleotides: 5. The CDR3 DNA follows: TGTGCCAGCAGCTCCGGGACTAGCAGATCCTACAATGAGCAGTTCTTC. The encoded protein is CASSSGTSRSYNEQFF.

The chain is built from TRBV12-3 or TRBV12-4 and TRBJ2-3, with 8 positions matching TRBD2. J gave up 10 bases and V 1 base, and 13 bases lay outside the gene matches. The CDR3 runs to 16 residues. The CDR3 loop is CASSLEGLVRPDAQYF. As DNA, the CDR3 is TGTGCCAGCAGTTTAGAGGGACTAGTGAGACCGGATGCGCAGTATTTT.

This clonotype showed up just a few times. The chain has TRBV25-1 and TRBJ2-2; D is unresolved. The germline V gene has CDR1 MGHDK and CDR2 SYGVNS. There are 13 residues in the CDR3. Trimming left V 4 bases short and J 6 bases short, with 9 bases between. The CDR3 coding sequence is TGTGCCAGCAGTGCTCCCGCGGCCGGGGAGCTGTTTTTT. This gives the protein CASSAPAAGELFF.

CDR3 protein: CASSQAGGPNEQYF. CDR3 coding DNA: TGTGCCAGCAGTCAAGCGGGGGGACCCAATGAGCAGTACTTC. The chain uses TRBV6-2 or TRBV6-3 and TRBJ2-5, with 9 bases fitting TRBD2. V lost 5 bases to trimming and J lost 11 bases; unmatched junction nucleotides: 12. Germline CDR1 reads MNHEY; CDR2 reads SVGEGT. This CDR3 is built from 14 residues.

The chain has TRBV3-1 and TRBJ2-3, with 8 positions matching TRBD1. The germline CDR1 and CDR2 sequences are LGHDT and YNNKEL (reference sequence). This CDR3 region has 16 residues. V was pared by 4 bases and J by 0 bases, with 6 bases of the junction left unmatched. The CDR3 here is CASSLTGTGSTDTQYF. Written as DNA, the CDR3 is TGTGCCAGCAGCCTCACCGGGACAGGCAGCACAGATACGCAGTATTTT.

The CDR3 DNA reads as TGTGCCAGCAGCTTAGAAGGCGCAGGTCAGCCCCAGCATTTT. Its protein product is CASSLEGAGQPQHF. The chain is built from TRBV11-2 and TRBJ1-5; D unresolved. Germline V CDR1 and CDR2: SGHAT, FQNNGV. The CDR3 sequence is 14 residues long. Between the trimmed V and J ends, which lost 0 bases and 6 bases, there was a span of 9 bases.